The entry that follows covers one TCR beta chain sequence. What it binds is unknown. This entry is derived from a study of shared clonotypes between healthy human individuals. V lost 2 bases to trimming and J lost 3 bases, with 7 bases between them. The CDR3 length is 13 residues. Germline lookup yields CDR1 SEHNR and CDR2 FQNEAQ (reference sequence). Findings and caveats of the study: Estimated clonotype richness was generally higher in naive than memory subsets.

Sorted subsets were amplified in replicate PCRs using around 220 ng DNA, tens of thousands of T cell genomes. Produced via immunoSEQ multiplex PCR; TCRdb's table is partial and in-frame only. The data show more than 900,000 clones, about 80% seen once. Sequencing was carried out using memory CD4+ T cells from PBMCs. Sample subset: CD45RA-negative fraction. The TCR originated in a man aged 18 to 35 in good health. Some clones in this sample may be carry-over from other donors' samples. The chain uses TRBV7-9 and TRBJ2-5; D uncertain. The CDR3 here is CASSLTTKETQYF. CDR3 nucleotide sequence: TGTGCCAGCAGCTTAACTACAAAAGAGACCCAGTACTTC.